One TCR beta chain is described in this entry. Its cognate antigen has yet to be identified. Base quality data are lacking; no much larger clone is found one base away. TCRbeta CDR3 regions were amplified from genomic DNA using the immunoSEQ Assay, a bias-controlled multiplex PCR. The authors processed their data as follows. The number of nucleated cells in each sample was estimated by amplification of reference gene primers within the assay. To quantify the absolute abundance of each unique TCRbeta CDR3 rearrangement, sequence reads were collapsed and filtered. For each sample, productive Simpson clonality was calculated by taking the square root of Simpson's diversity index across productive rearrangements. What TCRdb holds here is the immuneACCESS table cut down to in-frame rearrangements. Part of the clones is not present; checked against another copy, under half of the missing clones reflect an unresolved V gene, and the others are unexplained. That table furnishes V, J and clone size, whereas the DNA furnished D and trimming. The sample profile shows about 400,000 clones; roughly 88% of them were found once. Around 2% of the sample is in the top ten clones.

Participants in the prospective study were aged roughly 18 to 90 years, lived in under 30 United States geographic areas, and enrolled through a virtual design. In the prospective study, cohorts were assigned on the basis of participant-reported clinical history obtained from a screening survey and a study questionnaire. In the prospective study, mobile phlebotomists collected whole blood, serum and a nasopharyngeal or oropharyngeal swab from each participant. Over a 2-month period, participants in the prospective study had the option of providing additional blood draws and questionnaires. Blood samples from the prospective study were shipped frozen or at room temperature prior to DNA extraction. This sample stems from a study of blood T cell repertoires in COVID-19 (dated by TCRdb to 2018 to 2020). Context from the whole study: Samples covering the acute and convalescent phases of COVID-19 were provided by collaborators in the United States, Italy and Spain. The prospective study material was composed of cDNA or gDNA derived from T cells, B-cell-depleted T cells, or PBMCs. Deeply sampled blood TCRbeta repertoires from subjects exposed to, actively infected with, or recovered from COVID-19 were included in the dataset. A freely available public database, intended as a resource for researchers studying the immune response to SARS-CoV-2, is where the repertoires were released. The samples were drawn from the first 160 participants of the ongoing ImmuneRACE study and from over 950 subjects provided by 6 global collaborators. The sample metadata nearly always contained a de-identified subject ID, COVID-19 status, age in years and sex. Where HLA class I and class II types were available, the types were taken from metadata supplied by the sample provider, not from assay-based typing.

The study at large found these results: How much clinical and demographic metadata was included differed by source and by participant, and the metadata was provided uncurated.

Deletion took 5 bases off V and 7 bases off J, with a span of 14 bases between the germline ends. From cysteine to phenylalanine, the CDR3 is 14 amino acids long. The only DNA kept is the CDR3, 42 bases in frame from the first base. Via the germline V gene (reference sequence), CDR1 is MNHEY and CDR2 SMNVEV. The specimen was PBMCs or T cells enriched from blood (not recorded which). The sequence links TRBV27 to TRBJ1-4; 5 matching bases give a weak D call of TRBD1. The TCR originated in a woman aged 40 to 49 with acute COVID-19. The CDR3 region: CASSGDSLSEKLFF. Read as DNA, the sequence is TGTGCCAGCAGTGGCGACAGCTTAAGTGAAAAACTGTTTTTT.